Listed here are 14 T cell receptor beta chains from one sample, sequenced in a study of T cell clonality in common variable immunodeficiency. Here immunoSEQ multiplex PCR was the method, and the copy in TCRdb shows in-frame clones only, minus some. The sample has tens of thousands of clones, none seen only once. Material for sequencing was peripheral blood mononuclear cells. All receptors come from a person between 18 and 75 years old in good health.

This clone was seen at least ten times. The missing CDR3 end, 3 residues past where the read stops, is filled in from the germline J gene. The chain links TRBV20-1 to TRBJ2-1, with 7 bases identical to TRBD2. The junction had 9 bases not matched to a gene; V was cut back by 5 bases and J by 8 bases. Germline values: CDR1 DFQATT, CDR2 SNEGSKA (reference sequence). CDR3 length: 13 amino acids. Incomplete CDR3 DNA: TGCAGTGCTTTGGCGGGAGCCCCCCATGAG. This codes for CSALAGAPHE. The whole CDR3 region reads CSALAGAPHEQFF.

This clone was recorded at least ten times. The CDR3 end lies 3 residues beyond the end of the read and is filled in from the germline J gene. This chain uses TRBV29-1 with TRBJ2-3; 13 positions agree with TRBD2. The CDR3 spans 15 residues. Germline V CDR1 and CDR2: SQVTM, ANQGSEA. Trimming removed 3 bases from V and 4 bases from J; junction bases left unmatched: 4. The CDR3 sequence is CSVDPGLAGPDTQYF. The part of the CDR3 DNA that was read is TGCAGCGTTGACCCGGGACTAGCGGGACCAGATACG.

At least ten counts were recorded for this clone. The observed sequence ends 3 residues before the CDR3 terminus, with the missing tail filled in from the germline J gene. The J gene is TRBJ2-1, the V gene TRBV7-7; 11 nucleotides line up with TRBD2. Germline CDR1 is SSHAT and CDR2 is FNYEAQ (reference sequence). This CDR3 has 15 amino acids. The junction had 7 bases not matched to a gene; V was cut back by 5 bases and J by 7 bases. The CDR3 here is CASSPVLAGGNEQFF. The part of the CDR3 DNA that was read is TGTGCCAGCAGCCCCGTCTTAGCGGGAGGGAATGAG.

This clone was observed at least ten times. The read falls 3 residues short of the CDR3 end, and the missing part is taken from the germline J gene. The chain has TRBV10-3 and TRBJ1-3; tentatively, D is TRBD1 (5 bases). Germline CDR1 is ENHRY and CDR2 is SYGVKD. CDR3 length: 13 amino acids. Trimming removed 4 bases at V and 4 bases at J, with 8 bases between. CDR3: CAISGQSGNTIYF. The part of the CDR3 DNA that was read is TGTGCCATCAGTGGACAGTCAGGAAACACC.

At least ten counts were recorded for this clone. The sequence runs out 3 residues before the end of the CDR3; the remainder is reconstructed from the germline J gene. This chain links TRBV5-1 with TRBJ1-1; TRBD1 might be the D (6 bases). V was clipped by 2 bases and J by 2 bases, with 10 bases between them. Germline V gene data show CDR1 as SGHRS and CDR2 as YFSETQ. The CDR3 runs to 14 residues. The CDR3 is CASSFGGANTEAFF. CDR3 DNA (partial): TGCGCCAGCAGCTTTGGGGGGGCTAACACTGAA. Combining the CDR3 with reference TRBV5-1 and TRBJ1-1 gives the whole variable domain KAGVTQTPRYLIKTRGQQVTLSCSPISGHRSVSWYQQTPGQGLQFLFEYFSETQRNKGNFPGRFSGRQFSNSRSEMNVSTLELGDSALYLCASSFGGANTEAFFGQGTRLTVV.

At least ten counts were recorded for this clone. The junction differs from germline at one of its ends, possibly a read error. The CDR3 extends 3 residues past the end of the read, so its final part is completed from the germline J gene. The V call is TRBV18, the J call TRBJ1-1; possible D gene TRBD1, 6 bases. CDR3 size: 13 residues. The germline gives CDR1 KGHSH, CDR2 LQKENI. Incomplete CDR3 DNA: TGTGCCAGTTCACAGGGTCCGAGCACTGAA. This gives the protein CASSQGPSTE. The complete CDR3 protein is CASSQGPSTEAFF.

This clone has a count of ten or more. The sequenced CDR3 bases are TGCAGTGCTAGAGAGGGACAGAACTATGGC. Its protein product is CSAREGQNYG. Given in full, the CDR3 is CSAREGQNYGYTF. The V call is TRBV20-1, the J call TRBJ1-2; 7 nucleotides match TRBD1. The read terminates 3 residues before the CDR3 end, so the remaining end is supplied by the germline J gene. This CDR3 comprises 13 residues. V gave up 0 bases and J gave up 2 bases; unmatched junction bases: 0. Germline V lookup: CDR1 DFQATT, CDR2 SNEGSKA (reference sequence).

This clone was seen repeatedly, ten times or more. The DNA ends 3 residues before the CDR3 does, and the rest of the CDR3 is filled in from the germline J gene. This chain joins TRBV9 and TRBJ2-7, with D perhaps matching TRBD2 (5 bases). Trimming took off 3 bases at V and 1 base at J, with 14 bases between the two ends. Germline CDR1 and CDR2: SGDLS and YYNGEE. The length of the CDR3 is 15 residues. The sequenced CDR3 bases are TGTGCCAGCAGCGAAGGAGGCGACATTTCCTACGAG. Translating gives CASSEGGDISYE. The entire CDR3 protein is CASSEGGDISYEQYF.

This clone showed up many times. The DNA ends 3 residues before the CDR3 does, and the rest of the CDR3 is filled in from the germline J gene. The rearrangement uses TRBV20-1 and TRBJ2-5, with TRBD1 matching over 7 bases. Germline CDR1 reads DFQATT; CDR2 reads SNEGSKA (reference sequence). The CDR3 runs 14 residues. V dropped 1 base and J dropped 5; count of bases not matched to a gene: 7. The sequenced part of the CDR3 DNA is TGCAGTGCTAGAGTAGGCCAGGGGGACGAGACC. Amino acids: CSARVGQGDET. In full, the CDR3 is CSARVGQGDETQYF.

This clone was counted many times. The sequence runs out 3 residues before the end of the CDR3; the remainder is reconstructed from the germline J gene. This chain links TRBV12-3 or TRBV12-4 with TRBJ2-5; 9 nucleotides agree with TRBD2. V trimming: 4 bases; J trimming: 4 bases; junction bases outside the gene matches: 10. CDR3 length equals 16 residues. The CDR3 region is CASSWGSGGQGETQYF. The covered CDR3 bases are TGTGCCAGCAGTTGGGGTAGCGGGGGACAAGGAGAGACC.

This clone was observed at least ten times. The DNA ends 3 residues before the CDR3 does, and the rest of the CDR3 is filled in from the germline J gene. The V gene is TRBV6-2 or TRBV6-3, the J gene TRBJ2-5; tentatively, D is TRBD1 (5 bases). V gave up 0 bases and J gave up 5 bases, with 10 bases separating them. The CDR3 runs 14 residues. In germline, CDR1 is MNHEY, CDR2 SVGEGT. The CDR3 sequence: CASSYSAGWETQYF. The sequenced CDR3 bases are TGTGCCAGCAGTTACTCGGCAGGGTGGGAGACC.

At least ten counts were recorded for this clone. The read finishes 3 residues shy of the CDR3 end, and the germline J gene is used to complete it. The chain recombines TRBV6-1 with TRBJ1-2; D remains ambiguous. The germline V gene encodes CDR1 MNHNS and CDR2 SASEGT. The CDR3 extends over 13 amino acids. The CDR3 sequence: CASSETWAGGYTF. The DNA read from the CDR3 is TGTGCCAGCAGTGAAACGTGGGCGGGGGGC.

The table lists this clone with many counts. The read ends 3 residues before the CDR3 terminus; that terminus is restored from the germline J gene. The V gene is TRBV20-1, the J gene TRBJ2-7, with a tentative D call TRBD1 (6 bases). V was pared by 0 bases and J by 3 bases, with 12 bases between. This CDR3 has 14 residues. Per germline, CDR1 DFQATT and CDR2 SNEGSKA (reference sequence). The DNA read from the CDR3 is TGCAGTGCTAGAGACAGGGGCGGGCACTACGAG. It specifies CSARDRGGHYE. The full CDR3 protein reads CSARDRGGHYEQYF.

This clone was seen repeatedly, ten times or more. The read finishes 3 residues shy of the CDR3 end, and the germline J gene is used to complete it. The J gene is TRBJ2-3, the V gene TRBV6-2 or TRBV6-3, with D possibly being TRBD1 (5 bases). This CDR3 comprises 16 residues. Germline V CDR1 and CDR2: MNHEY, SVGEGT. Trimming took 4 bases from V and 4 from J, leaving 18 bases between them. The CDR3 is CASSFPRAPNADTQYF. The part of the CDR3 DNA that was read is TGTGCCAGCAGTTTCCCCAGGGCGCCCAACGCAGATACG.